These 27 T cell receptor beta chains originate from one sample sequenced in a study of shared clonotypes between healthy human individuals. Profiled with immunoSEQ multiplex PCR; TCRdb holds only in-frame clones, not every one. The sample holds roughly 1,500,000 clones, around 98% seen once. The sample comprised naive CD4+ T cells sorted from blood. Stated subset: CD45RA+ positively selected. The receptors were gathered from a man aged 25-40 years in good health.

In the case of this clone: This same CDR3 is encoded by further DNA sequences in the sample. The chain recombines TRBV19 with TRBJ2-2, with TRBD2 matching over 11 bases. Trimming removed 4 bases from V and 4 bases from J; junction bases left unmatched: 5. This CDR3 comprises 16 residues. Germline CDR1 is LNHDA and CDR2 is SQIVND (reference sequence). In DNA, the CDR3 is TGTGCCAGTAGTAGATTAGCGGGAGGGGGCACCGGGGAGCTGTTTTTT. It encodes CASSRLAGGGTGELFF.

This chain links TRBV6-1 with TRBJ1-2, with a tentative D call TRBD1 (5 bases). Trimming pared 0 bases from V and 13 bases from J, leaving 21 bases between. The CDR3 is made up of 15 amino acids. Germline CDR1 and CDR2: MNHNS and SASEGT. CDR3 loop: CASSEAGGGVDSSTF. The CDR3 DNA follows: TGTGCCAGCAGTGAAGCGGGTGGGGGGGTGGACTCCAGCACCTTC.

V usage is TRBV7-2 and J usage is TRBJ2-7, with TRBD1 matching 9 bases. CDR3 length equals 14 residues. V was clipped by 4 bases and J by 0 bases; unmatched bases: 1. Germline assignment: CDR1 SGHTA and CDR2 FQGNSA. CDR3 nucleotides: TGTGCCAGCAGCTCGACAGGGGGCTCCTACGAGCAGTACTTC. Translation: CASSSTGGSYEQYF.

This chain connects TRBV18 to TRBJ1-6; 7 bases map to TRBD1. J gave up 9 bases and V 4 bases, and 12 bases lay outside the gene matches. This CDR3 contains 16 residues. The germline gives CDR1 KGHSH, CDR2 LQKENI. CDR3 bases: TGTGCCAGCTCACGGACAGGCTTGACAGGAGGTTCACCCCTCCACTTT. Amino acids: CASSRTGLTGGSPLHF. Complete variable domain (other parts from reference TRBV18 and TRBJ1-6): NAGVMQNPRHLVRRRGQEARLRCSPMKGHSHVYWYRQLPEEGLKFMVYLQKENIIDESGMPKERFSAEFPKEGPSILRIQQVVRGDSAAYFCASSRTGLTGGSPLHFGNGTRLTVT.

The chain joins TRBV6-6 to TRBJ1-3; the match to TRBD1 covers 10 bases. CDR3 size: 15 residues. Trimming removed 6 bases from V and 9 bases from J; junction bases left unmatched: 11. The germline V gene has CDR1 MNHNY and CDR2 SVGAGI (reference sequence). The CDR3 reads CASSLAGQGRGTIYF. DNA of the CDR3: TGTGCCAGCAGCCTGGCGGGACAGGGGAGAGGCACCATATATTTT.

The rearrangement uses TRBV29-1 and TRBJ2-3, with D uncertain. CDR1 and CDR2 from the germline V gene are SQVTM and ANQGSEA. V lost 7 bases, J lost 2 bases, and 7 bases lay in between. The CDR3 extends over 11 amino acids. The CDR3 sequence is CSAPLTDTQYF. In nucleotides, the CDR3 is TGCAGCGCCCCGCTCACAGATACGCAGTATTTT.

V and J are TRBV5-1 and TRBJ2-5, with D unclear. Trimming stripped 2 bases from V and 4 bases from J, with 6 bases between. From germline, CDR1 is SGHRS and CDR2 YFSETQ. This CDR3 is built from 12 residues. The CDR3 region is CASSFKGETQYF. The CDR3 nucleotides are TGCGCCAGCAGCTTCAAGGGAGAGACCCAGTACTTC.

The chain has TRBV7-9 and TRBJ1-5, with 7 bases that match TRBD1. Looked up from germline, CDR1 is SEHNR and CDR2 is FQNEAQ (reference sequence). The CDR3 runs 15 residues. V lost 4 bases, J lost 0 bases, and 3 bases stayed unmatched. CDR3 in DNA: TGTGCCAGCAGCTCGGGACAGAATAGCAATCAGCCCCAGCATTTT. Translating it yields CASSSGQNSNQPQHF. Combining the CDR3 with reference TRBV7-9 and TRBJ1-5 gives the whole variable domain DTGVSQNPRHKITKRGQNVTFRCDPISEHNRLYWYRQTLGQGPEFLTYFQNEAQLEKSRLLSDRFSAERPKGSFSTLEIQRTEQGDSAMYLCASSSGQNSNQPQHFGDGTRLSIL.

V usage is TRBV11-2 and J usage is TRBJ2-1; TRBD2 might be the D (5 bases). This CDR3 has 16 amino acids. Trimming removed 1 base at V and 5 bases at J, with 15 bases between. Looked up from germline, CDR1 is SGHAT and CDR2 is FQNNGV. In nucleotides, the CDR3 is TGTGCCAGCAGCTTAGCAGCTAGCCTCTCAAACAATGAGCAGTTCTTC. Its protein is CASSLAASLSNNEQFF. Filled out from reference TRBV11-2 and TRBJ2-1, the complete variable domain reads EAGVAQSPRYKIIEKRQSVAFWCNPISGHATLYWYQQILGQGPKLLIQFQNNGVVDDSQLPKDRFSAERLKGVDSTLKIQPAKLEDSAVYLCASSLAASLSNNEQFFGPGTRLTVL.

V gene TRBV12-5 combines with J gene TRBJ2-2; TRBD2 agrees at 8 bases. CDR1 and CDR2 (germline): LGHNT, FRNRAP. The CDR3 runs to 17 residues. With 3 bases clipped from V and 4 bases from J, the junction kept 10 bases outside the gene matches. Here the CDR3 reads CASGLSPAGGITGELFF. The CDR3 region has the DNA TGTGCTAGTGGTTTATCCCCGGCGGGAGGTATCACCGGGGAGCTGTTTTTT.

This clone was detected only once. The J gene is TRBJ2-7, the V gene TRBV11-2, with unresolved D. This CDR3 comprises 12 residues. Germline CDR1 reads SGHAT; CDR2 reads FQNNGV. Trimming stripped 9 bases from V and 9 bases from J, with 18 bases between. In nucleotides, the CDR3 is TGTGCCAGTGAGGTTGGCGACTCGGGGCAGTACTTC. Amino acid sequence: CASEVGDSGQYF.

The chain employs TRBV4-3 and TRBJ1-1; D is uncertain. V gave up 1 base and J gave up 0 bases, with 9 bases separating them. The CDR3 spans 15 residues. Germline assignment: CDR1 LGHNA and CDR2 YSLEER. For the CDR3, the DNA is TGCGCCAGCAGCCAAGTCGGTAGAATGAACACTGAAGCTTTCTTT. Its translation: CASSQVGRMNTEAFF.

Points on this clone: Other DNA sequences within the sample encode an identical CDR3. The chain links TRBV5-4 to TRBJ2-5, with 14 bases matching TRBD2. The trim removed 2 bases at V and 2 bases at J, leaving 2 bases unmatched. CDR3 length: 16 residues. From germline, CDR1 is SGHNT and CDR2 YYREEE (reference sequence). This CDR3 is CASSLGLAGGQETQYF. The CDR3 DNA sequence: TGTGCCAGCAGCTTAGGACTAGCGGGAGGACAAGAGACCCAGTACTTC.

This clone was observed once. The chain is built from TRBV6-1 and TRBJ1-3; D gene unclear. Trimming removed 8 bases at V and 4 bases at J, with 6 bases between. This CDR3 contains 11 residues. In germline, CDR1 is MNHNS, CDR2 SASEGT. CDR3 in amino acids: CASAIGNTIYF. Here the CDR3 DNA reads TGTGCCAGCGCGATCGGAAACACCATATATTTT.

V is TRBV19 and J is TRBJ2-2, with 8 bases lining up with TRBD1. V shed 4 bases, J shed 5 bases, and the junction held 6 bases outside the gene matches. The length of the CDR3 is 15 residues. The germline V gene encodes CDR1 LNHDA and CDR2 SQIVND (reference sequence). CDR3 bases: TGTGCCAGTAGTAGGACAGGGATAATGACCGGGGAGCTGTTTTTT. Translation: CASSRTGIMTGELFF.

This clone has a handful of counts. The sample carries other DNA sequences with the same CDR3. The chain recombines TRBV5-1 with TRBJ2-6; a weak D match, TRBD1 (5 bases). Trimming left V 4 bases short and J 1 base short, with 6 bases between. The germline V gene encodes CDR1 SGHRS and CDR2 YFSETQ. CDR3 size: 14 residues. Here the CDR3 DNA reads TGCGCCAGCAGCCCAGGGTCTGGGGCCAACGTCCTGACTTTC. It codes for CASSPGSGANVLTF.

The J gene is TRBJ2-3, the V gene TRBV2; D could derive from TRBD1 or TRBD2 (6 bases each). Trimming shortened V by 11 bases and J by 6 bases, and 18 bases separated the two germline ends. The CDR3 is 13 residues long. CDR1 and CDR2 from the germline V gene are SNHLY and FYNNEI. The CDR3 region is CALQTGGDDTQYF. The DNA of the CDR3 is TGTGCCTTACAAACCGGGGGCGATGATACGCAGTATTTT. The full variable domain, with the rest looked up from reference TRBV2 and TRBJ2-3, is EPEVTQTPSHQVTQMGQEVILRCVPISNHLYFYWYRQILGQKVEFLVSFYNNEISEKSEIFDDQFSVERPDGSNFTLKIRSTKLEDSAMYFCALQTGGDDTQYFGPGTRLTVL.

The V call is TRBV29-1, the J call TRBJ2-3; 8 positions match TRBD2. This CDR3 is 14 amino acids long. V lost 3 bases, J lost 2 bases, and 4 bases stayed unmatched. Germline values: CDR1 SQVTM, CDR2 ANQGSEA. For the CDR3, the DNA is TGCAGCGTTGATACTAGCGGTGTCACAGATACGCAGTATTTT. It encodes CSVDTSGVTDTQYF.

CDR3 in DNA: TGCAGCGTTGAATTCGGAACTAGCGGGAGGTACAATGAGCAGTTCTTC. Its translation is CSVEFGTSGRYNEQFF. The chain couples TRBV29-1 to TRBJ2-1; 12 bases line up with TRBD2. The CDR3 extends over 16 amino acids. J gave up 4 bases and V 2 bases, and 6 bases lay outside the gene matches. Germline CDR1 and CDR2: SQVTM and ANQGSEA.

The V and J genes are TRBV19 and TRBJ1-5; possibly TRBD1 for D (5 bases). The germline V gene has CDR1 LNHDA and CDR2 SQIVND (reference sequence). There are 15 residues in the CDR3. V shed 4 bases and J shed 1 base, with 11 bases lying between them. In nucleotides, the CDR3 is TGTGCCAGTAGTACTACCGACAGAAGCAATCAGCCCCAGCATTTT. Its protein product is CASSTTDRSNQPQHF.

The chain uses TRBV19 and TRBJ1-1; 8 nucleotides align to TRBD1. The CDR3 has 14 amino acids. Germline values: CDR1 LNHDA, CDR2 SQIVND (reference sequence). V shed 10 bases and J 6 bases; nucleotides not matched to a gene: 13. For the CDR3, the DNA is TGTGCCACTCGCGACAGGGGCCAAACCCCTGAAGCTTTCTTT. As protein: CATRDRGQTPEAFF.

The gene calls are TRBV18 and TRBJ2-7; 8 nucleotides match TRBD2. The CDR3 length is 17 residues. Trimming at V came to 5 bases and at J to 3 bases, leaving 15 bases not matched to a gene. Looked up from germline, CDR1 is KGHSH and CDR2 is LQKENI. The CDR3 nucleotides are TGTGCCAGCTCAGAAATGGTCCTAGCGGGCAATTACTACGAGCAGTACTTC. Translation: CASSEMVLAGNYYEQYF.

The chain joins TRBV5-5 to TRBJ2-7, with D uncertain. CDR3 size: 15 residues. V gave up 5 bases and J gave up 6 bases, with 21 bases separating them. Germline values: CDR1 SGHKS, CDR2 YYEKEE (reference sequence). In DNA, the CDR3 is TGTGCCAGCAGTTTAGGGCCACTTGAGAGAGGCGAGCAGTACTTC. Translated, it gives CASSLGPLERGEQYF.

The chain carries TRBV15 and TRBJ2-7; perhaps TRBD1 as D (5 bases). This CDR3 has 15 amino acids. The V gene's germline CDR1 is LNHNV and CDR2 YYDKDF (reference sequence). V lost 1 base and J lost 6, with 16 bases in between. The CDR3 sequence is CATSRGRSTGGEQYF. CDR3 in DNA: TGTGCCACCAGCAGAGGTCGGAGCACAGGTGGCGAGCAGTACTTC.

This chain connects TRBV7-8 to TRBJ2-3; D not resolved. Per the germline V gene, CDR1 is SGHVS and CDR2 is FQNEAQ. The CDR3 runs to 14 residues. V lost 6 bases, J lost 1 base, and 11 bases lay in between. For the CDR3, the DNA is TGTGCCAGCAGTCAATGGTTGGGCACAGATACGCAGTATTTT. This sequence encodes CASSQWLGTDTQYF.

The chain couples TRBV19 to TRBJ2-1; D not resolved. The ends were cut back, 5 bases at V and 7 bases at J, with 9 bases in the middle. The CDR3 has 12 residues. Germline CDR1 LNHDA, CDR2 SQIVND (reference sequence). For the CDR3, the DNA is TGTGCCAGTAGTCCCCCCGGAAATGAGCAGTTCTTC. Residues: CASSPPGNEQFF.

This clone showed up just once. The rearrangement links TRBV28 to TRBJ1-2, with a weak D call TRBD1 (6 bases). The V and J ends lost 6 bases and 4 bases respectively, with 18 bases between them. The germline V gene has CDR1 MDHEN and CDR2 SYDVKM. The CDR3 is 15 residues long. The CDR3 DNA sequence: TGTGCCAGCAGCCAACCCCTAGGGGGTAGCTATGGCTACACCTTC. Amino acid sequence: CASSQPLGGSYGYTF.